The sequence of this T cell receptor (beta chain) was determined in a study of technical replicates of blood from a handful of donors. TCRdb's table, derived via immunoSEQ multiplex PCR, lists solely in-frame clones and lacks some. The sample comprises approximately 50,000 clones, about 96% of which are singletons, and 0.39% rests with the top ten. The germline V gene has CDR1 SGDLS and CDR2 YYNGEE. The V end lost 3 bases, the J end lost 5 bases, and 11 bases lay between the germline ends. The CDR3 is 13 amino acids. V is TRBV9 and J is TRBJ1-1, with D perhaps TRBD1 (5 bases). The receptor was isolated from a human donor in good health. What was sequenced was T cells isolated from PBMCs. CDR3 sequence reads: CASSEEGDTEAFF. The CDR3 DNA sequence: TGTGCCAGCAGCGAAGAAGGGGATACTGAAGCTTTCTTT.